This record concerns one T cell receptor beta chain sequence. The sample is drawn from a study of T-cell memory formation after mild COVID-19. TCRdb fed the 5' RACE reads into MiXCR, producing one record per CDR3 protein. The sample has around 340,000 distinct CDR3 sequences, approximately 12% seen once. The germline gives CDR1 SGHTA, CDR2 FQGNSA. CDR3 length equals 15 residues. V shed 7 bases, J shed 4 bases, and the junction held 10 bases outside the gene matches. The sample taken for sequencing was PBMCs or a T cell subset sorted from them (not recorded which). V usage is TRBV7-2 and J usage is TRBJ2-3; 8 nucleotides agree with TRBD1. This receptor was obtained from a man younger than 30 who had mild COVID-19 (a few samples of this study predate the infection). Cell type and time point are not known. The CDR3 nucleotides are TGTGCCAGCATGCTTCAGACAGGGGCCCCAGATACGCAGTATTTT. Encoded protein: CASMLQTGAPDTQYF.